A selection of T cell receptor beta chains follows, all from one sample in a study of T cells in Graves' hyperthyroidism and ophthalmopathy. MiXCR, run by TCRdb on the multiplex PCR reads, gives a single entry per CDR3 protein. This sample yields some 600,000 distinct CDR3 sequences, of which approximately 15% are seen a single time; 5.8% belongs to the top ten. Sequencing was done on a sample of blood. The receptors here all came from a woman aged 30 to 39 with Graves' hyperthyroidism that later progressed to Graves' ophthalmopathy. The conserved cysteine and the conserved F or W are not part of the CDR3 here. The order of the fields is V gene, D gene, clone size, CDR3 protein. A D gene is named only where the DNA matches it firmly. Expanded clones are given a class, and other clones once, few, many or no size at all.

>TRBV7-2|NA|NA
ASRIGSGANVLT
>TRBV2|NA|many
ASSRHNEQF
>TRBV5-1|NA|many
ASSFTGNEQF
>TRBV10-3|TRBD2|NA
AISGRSGSSYEQY
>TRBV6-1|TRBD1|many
ASTLGQGKNIQY
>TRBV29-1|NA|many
SVEEMRMGYGYT
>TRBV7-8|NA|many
ASSSPGGHRYTQY
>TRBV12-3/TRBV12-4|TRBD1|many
ASSLQGAEWQPQH
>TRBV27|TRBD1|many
ASSRQGNLNYGYT
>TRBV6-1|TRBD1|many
ASVSGTGGLYEQY
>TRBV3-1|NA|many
ASSQEYGEGSPLH
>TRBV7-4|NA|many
ASSLVGGVMDYEQY
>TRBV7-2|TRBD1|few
ASRDRQGLANSPLH
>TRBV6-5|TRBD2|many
ASSYRTSEYYEQY
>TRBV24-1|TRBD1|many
ATSDPGQGREKLF
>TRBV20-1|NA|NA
SAKEGSSGANVLT
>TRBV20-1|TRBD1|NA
SAPTGTGTYNEQF
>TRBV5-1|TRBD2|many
ASSQRLAGSTDTQY
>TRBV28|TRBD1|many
ASSSGQGHGEAF
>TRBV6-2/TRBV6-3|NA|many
ASGYSVVRIGSFEQY
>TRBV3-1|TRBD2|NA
ASGASGAYEQY
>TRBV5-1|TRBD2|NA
ATRGGLAGGITYNEQF
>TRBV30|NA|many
AWSEVTANQPQH
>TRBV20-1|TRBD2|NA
SASGTSGSGGELF
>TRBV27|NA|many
ASSLFGGEKLF
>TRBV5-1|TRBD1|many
ASSRRTGSIFGTDTQY
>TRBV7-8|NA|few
ASSFGPGSGEKLF
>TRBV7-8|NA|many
ASSLAVGGNSNQPQH
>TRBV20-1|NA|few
SARAPANTEAF
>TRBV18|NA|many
ASSQDGLEAHEQY
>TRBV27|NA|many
ASGVGWSSPLH
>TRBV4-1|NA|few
ATRWDPSDTEAF
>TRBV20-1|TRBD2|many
SSPTGQREYQETQY
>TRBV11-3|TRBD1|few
ASSIDRERGYT
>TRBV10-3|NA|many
AISVDIMSYEQY
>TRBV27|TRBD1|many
ASSPTTGVLGNIQY
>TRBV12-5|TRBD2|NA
ASGLTGGSSEQY
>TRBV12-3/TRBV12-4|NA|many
ASSLGGNNQPQH
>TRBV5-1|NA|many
ASSLRGVDEQF
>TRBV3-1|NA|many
ASSHQGRTEAF
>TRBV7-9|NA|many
ASSLERPLDFTDTQY
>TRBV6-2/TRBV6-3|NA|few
ASSYLGPNQPQH
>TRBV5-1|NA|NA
ASSLTGTAYGYT
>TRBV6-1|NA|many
ASTARGIQETQY
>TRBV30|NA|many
AWSSLDSYGYT
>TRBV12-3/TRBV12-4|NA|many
ASSPRDGQNIQY
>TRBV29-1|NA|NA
SAELQETQY
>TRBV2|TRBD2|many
ASSSGSSNEQF
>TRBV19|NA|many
ASKSQMNTEAF
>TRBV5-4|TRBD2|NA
ASKGREGDTQY
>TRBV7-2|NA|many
ASSLAGHSEGAQH
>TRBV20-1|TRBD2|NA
SATIVTLAGGPADTQY
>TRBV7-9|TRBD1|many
ASRPPALGQDNEKLF
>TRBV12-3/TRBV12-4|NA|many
ASSLDGQLANYGYT
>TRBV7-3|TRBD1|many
ASSSTGTGANYGYT